These T cell receptor beta chains were read from a single sample in a study of T cell repertoires in cytomegalovirus infection. Their target antigens are unknown. Each CDR3 protein gets one entry after TCRdb re-called the reads with MiXCR. This table holds 750,000 to 900,000 distinct CDR3 sequences, just under 30% found once. The input for sequencing was cultured CD8+ T cells from PBMCs, taken from culture after CMV antigen stimulation. The receptor set was obtained from a human donor in good health (CMV status not recorded). Some clones in this sample may be carry-over from other donors' samples. Each CDR3 is given with its conserved first and last residue. A D gene is named only where the DNA matches it firmly. Size is stated for part of the rows, as once, few or many counts, or as a class when the clone is expanded.

d_call	v_call	j_call	clone_size	cdr3_aa	cdr3_nt
.	TRBV11-2	TRBJ2-1	few	CASSYISRVAVAYNEQFF	TGTGCCAGCAGCTATATCTCCCGAGTCGCTGTAGCCTACAATGAGCAGTTCTTC
.	TRBV7-9	TRBJ1-2	.	CASSLPNRVDYGYTF	TGTGCCAGCAGCTTACCCAACAGGGTAGACTATGGCTACACCTTC
.	TRBV6-1	TRBJ2-5	few	CASSEWLGQGLTETQYF	TGTGCCAGCAGTGAATGGCTAGGGCAGGGGCTAACGGAGACCCAGTACTTC
.	TRBV12-3/TRBV12-4	TRBJ2-5	many	CASLGGETQYF	TGTGCCAGCCTAGGTGGAGAGACCCAGTACTTC
TRBD2	TRBV19	TRBJ2-1	few	CATRSGGIYNEQFF	TGTGCCACCAGAAGCGGGGGGATCTACAATGAGCAGTTCTTC
.	TRBV29-1	TRBJ2-1	.	CSVEIGAAGQFF	TGCAGCGTCGAGATAGGAGCCGCCGGGCAGTTCTTC
.	TRBV6-9	TRBJ1-2	once	CASSYNEGGAYGYTF	TGTGCCAGCAGTTACAACGAAGGAGGGGCCTATGGCTACACCTTC
.	TRBV6-2/TRBV6-3	TRBJ2-1	few	CASRGDLPIDNEQFF	TGTGCCAGCCGAGGGGACCTCCCAATAGACAATGAGCAGTTCTTC
TRBD1	TRBV7-8	TRBJ1-2	few	CASSRTGGESYGYTF	TGTGCCAGCAGCAGAACAGGGGGTGAGAGCTATGGCTACACCTTC
TRBD1	TRBV5-6	TRBJ2-3	.	CASSPGTGLQYF	TGTGCCAGCAGCCCCGGGACAGGCCTGCAGTATTTT
.	TRBV4-1	TRBJ1-5	few	CASSSTDLGNQPQHF	TGCGCCAGCAGCTCGACAGATTTAGGCAATCAGCCCCAGCATTTT
TRBD2	TRBV7-6	TRBJ2-2	few	CASSHPSGANTGELFF	TGTGCCAGCAGCCATCCTAGCGGGGCGAACACCGGGGAGCTGTTTTTT
.	TRBV7-9	TRBJ1-2	few	CASSLSPPGTPNYGYTF	TGTGCCAGCAGCTTAAGCCCCCCCGGGACGCCAAACTATGGCTACACCTTC
.	TRBV2	TRBJ2-1	few	CASIGEVLGQFF	TGTGCCAGCATAGGGGAAGTGTTGGGGCAGTTCTTC
.	TRBV7-6	TRBJ2-2	.	CASSPPGREPGELFF	TGTGCCAGCAGTCCACCCGGGAGAGAACCCGGGGAGCTGTTTTTT
TRBD2	TRBV6-6	TRBJ2-3	many	CASSYASGGPEDTQYF	TGTGCCAGCAGTTACGCTAGCGGGGGTCCCGAAGATACGCAGTATTTT